The 2 T cell receptor beta chains presented below share a single source sample, sequenced in a study of T cell repertoires in cytomegalovirus infection. TCRdb fed the reads into MiXCR, producing one record per CDR3 protein. The sample has 400,000 or so distinct CDR3 sequences; roughly a third are singletons. Sample: PBMCs. These receptors were taken from a human donor in good health (CMV status not recorded). Some clones in this sample may be carry-over from other donors' samples.

The CDR3: CASKDRVNSPLHF. CDR3 sequence (DNA): TGTGCCAGTAAAGACAGGGTAAATTCACCCCTCCACTTT. The V and J genes are TRBV19 and TRBJ1-6, with TRBD1 identical over 7 bases. J lost 7 bases, V lost 7 bases, and 4 bases had no gene match. The germline V gene encodes CDR1 LNHDA and CDR2 SQIVND (reference sequence). The CDR3 loop spans 13 amino acids.

There are many counts of this clonotype. V usage is TRBV7-6 and J usage is TRBJ1-1, with a weak D call TRBD1 (6 bases). Trimming took 0 bases from V and 0 from J, leaving 11 bases between them. Per germline, CDR1 SGHVS and CDR2 FNYEAQ. The CDR3 consists of 16 residues. In nucleotides, the CDR3 is TGTGCCAGCAGCTTAGCAGCGGGACACATGAACACTGAAGCTTTCTTT. It encodes CASSLAAGHMNTEAFF.